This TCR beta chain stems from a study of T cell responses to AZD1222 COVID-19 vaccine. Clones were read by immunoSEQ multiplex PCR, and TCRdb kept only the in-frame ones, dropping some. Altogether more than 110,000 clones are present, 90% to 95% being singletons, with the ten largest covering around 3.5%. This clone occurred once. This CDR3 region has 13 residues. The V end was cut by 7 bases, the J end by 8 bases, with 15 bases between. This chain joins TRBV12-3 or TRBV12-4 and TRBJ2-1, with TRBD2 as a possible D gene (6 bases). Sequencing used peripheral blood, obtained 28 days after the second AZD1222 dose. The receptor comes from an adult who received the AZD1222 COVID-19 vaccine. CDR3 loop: CASNLMAGHEQFF. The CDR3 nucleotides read TGTGCCAGCAACCTCATGGCGGGGCATGAGCAGTTCTTC.